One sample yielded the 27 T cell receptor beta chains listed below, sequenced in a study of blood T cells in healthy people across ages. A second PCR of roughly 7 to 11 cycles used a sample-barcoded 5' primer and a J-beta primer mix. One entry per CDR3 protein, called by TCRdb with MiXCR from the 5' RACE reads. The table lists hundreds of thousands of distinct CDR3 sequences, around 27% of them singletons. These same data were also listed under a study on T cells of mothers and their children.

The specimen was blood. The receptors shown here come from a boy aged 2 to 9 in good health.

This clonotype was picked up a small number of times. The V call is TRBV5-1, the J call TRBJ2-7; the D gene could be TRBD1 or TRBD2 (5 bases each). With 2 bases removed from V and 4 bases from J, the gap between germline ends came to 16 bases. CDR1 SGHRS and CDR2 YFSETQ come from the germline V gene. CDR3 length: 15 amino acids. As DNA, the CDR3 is TGCGCCAGCAGCTTCGAGTCCCGGGACGGATACGAGCAGTACTTC. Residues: CASSFESRDGYEQYF.

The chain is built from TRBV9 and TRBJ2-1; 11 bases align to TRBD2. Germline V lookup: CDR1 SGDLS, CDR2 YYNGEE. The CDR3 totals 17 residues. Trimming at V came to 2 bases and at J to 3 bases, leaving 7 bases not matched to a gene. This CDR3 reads CASSVRAGTSGYNEQFF. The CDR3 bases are TGTGCCAGCAGCGTCAGGGCCGGGACTAGCGGCTACAATGAGCAGTTCTTC. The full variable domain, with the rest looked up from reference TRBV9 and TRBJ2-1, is DSGVTQTPKHLITATGQRVTLRCSPRSGDLSVYWYQQSLDQGLQFLIQYYNGEERAKGNILERFSAQQFPDLHSELNLSSLELGDSALYFCASSVRAGTSGYNEQFFGPGTRLTVL.

The CDR3 coding sequence is TGTGCCAGCAGCTTAATCCGGGACTCCTACTCTGGGGCCAACGTCCTGACTTTC. It yields the protein CASSLIRDSYSGANVLTF. The V call is TRBV7-3, the J call TRBJ2-6; the D gene is possibly TRBD2 (6 bases). Germline V gene data show CDR1 as SGHTA and CDR2 as FQGTGA. The CDR3 is 18 residues long. The V end lost 1 base, the J end lost 0 bases, and 13 bases lay between the germline ends.

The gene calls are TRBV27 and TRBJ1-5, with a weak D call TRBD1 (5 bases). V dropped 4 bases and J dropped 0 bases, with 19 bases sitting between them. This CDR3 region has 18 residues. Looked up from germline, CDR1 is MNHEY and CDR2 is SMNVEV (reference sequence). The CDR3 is CASSSPPQGKDSNQPQHF. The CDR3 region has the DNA TGTGCCAGCAGTTCGCCGCCTCAGGGAAAGGATAGCAATCAGCCCCAGCATTTT.

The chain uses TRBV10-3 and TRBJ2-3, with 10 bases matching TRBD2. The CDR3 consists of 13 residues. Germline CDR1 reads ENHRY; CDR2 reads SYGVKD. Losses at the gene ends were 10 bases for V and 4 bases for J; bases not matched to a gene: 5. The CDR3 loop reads CASIAGGADTQYF. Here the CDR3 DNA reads TGTGCCAGTATAGCGGGGGGAGCAGATACGCAGTATTTT.

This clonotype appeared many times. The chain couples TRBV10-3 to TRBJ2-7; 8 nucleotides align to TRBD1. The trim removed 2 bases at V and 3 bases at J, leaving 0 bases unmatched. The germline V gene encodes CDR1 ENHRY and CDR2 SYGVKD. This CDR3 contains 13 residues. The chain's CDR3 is CAISEGQGYEQYF. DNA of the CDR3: TGTGCCATCAGTGAGGGACAGGGCTACGAGCAGTACTTC.

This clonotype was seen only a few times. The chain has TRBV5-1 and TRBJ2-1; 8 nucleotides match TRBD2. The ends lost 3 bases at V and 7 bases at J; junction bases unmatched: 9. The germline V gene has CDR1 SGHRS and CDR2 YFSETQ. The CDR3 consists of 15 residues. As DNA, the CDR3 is TGCGCCAGCAGCTCATCGGGGGGGCGGGCGAATGAGCAGTTCTTC. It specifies CASSSSGGRANEQFF.

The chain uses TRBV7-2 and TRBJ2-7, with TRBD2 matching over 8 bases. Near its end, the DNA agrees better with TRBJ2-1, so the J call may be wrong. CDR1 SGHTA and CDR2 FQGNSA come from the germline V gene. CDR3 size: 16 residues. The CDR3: CASSRRGAGDPNEQFF. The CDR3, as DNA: TGTGCCAGCAGCCGTAGAGGAGCGGGAGATCCCAATGAGCAGTTCTTC.

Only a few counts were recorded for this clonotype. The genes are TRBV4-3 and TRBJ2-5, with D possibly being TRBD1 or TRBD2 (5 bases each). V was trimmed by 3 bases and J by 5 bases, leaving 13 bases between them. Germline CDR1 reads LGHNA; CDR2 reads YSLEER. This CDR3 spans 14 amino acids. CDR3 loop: CASSQRRWGETQYF. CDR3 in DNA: TGCGCCAGCAGCCAGCGGCGGTGGGGGGAGACCCAGTACTTC.

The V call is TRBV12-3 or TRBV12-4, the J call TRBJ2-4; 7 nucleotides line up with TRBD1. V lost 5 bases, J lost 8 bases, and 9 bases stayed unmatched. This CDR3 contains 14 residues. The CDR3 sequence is CASSEDRLMDIQYF. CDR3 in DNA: TGTGCCAGCAGTGAGGACAGGTTAATGGACATTCAGTACTTC.

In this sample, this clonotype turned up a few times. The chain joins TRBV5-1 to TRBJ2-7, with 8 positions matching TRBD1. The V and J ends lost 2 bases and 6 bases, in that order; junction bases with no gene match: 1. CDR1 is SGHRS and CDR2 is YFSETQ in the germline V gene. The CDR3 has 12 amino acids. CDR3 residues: CASSFGTGEQYF. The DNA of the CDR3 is TGCGCCAGCAGCTTTGGGACAGGCGAGCAGTACTTC. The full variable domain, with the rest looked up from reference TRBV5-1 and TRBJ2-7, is KAGVTQTPRYLIKTRGQQVTLSCSPISGHRSVSWYQQTPGQGLQFLFEYFSETQRNKGNFPGRFSGRQFSNSRSEMNVSTLELGDSALYLCASSFGTGEQYFGPGTRLTVT.

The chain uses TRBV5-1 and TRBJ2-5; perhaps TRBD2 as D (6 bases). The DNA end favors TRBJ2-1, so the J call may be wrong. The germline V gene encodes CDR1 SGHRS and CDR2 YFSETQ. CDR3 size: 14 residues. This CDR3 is CASSSGTPFDEQFF. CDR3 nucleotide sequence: TGCGCCAGCAGCTCCGGGACTCCCTTTGACGAGCAGTTCTTC.

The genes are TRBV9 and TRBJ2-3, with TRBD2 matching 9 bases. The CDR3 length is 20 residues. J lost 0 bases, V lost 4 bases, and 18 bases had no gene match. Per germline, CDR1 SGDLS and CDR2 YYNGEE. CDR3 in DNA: TGTGCCAGCAGCCCCCGGGGTAGCGGGGGTCGTCTCGTTAGCACAGATACGCAGTATTTT. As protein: CASSPRGSGGRLVSTDTQYF.

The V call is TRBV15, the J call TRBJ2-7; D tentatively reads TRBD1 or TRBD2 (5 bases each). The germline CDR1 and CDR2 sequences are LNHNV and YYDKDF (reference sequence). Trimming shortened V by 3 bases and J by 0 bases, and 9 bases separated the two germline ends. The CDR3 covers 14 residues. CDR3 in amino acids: CATSSRDGSYEQYF. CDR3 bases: TGTGCCACCAGCAGCAGGGACGGCTCCTACGAGCAGTACTTC.

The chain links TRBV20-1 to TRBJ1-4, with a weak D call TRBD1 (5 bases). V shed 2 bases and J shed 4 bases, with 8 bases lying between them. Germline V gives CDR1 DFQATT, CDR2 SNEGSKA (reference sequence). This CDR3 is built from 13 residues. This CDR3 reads CSARRQNNEKLFF. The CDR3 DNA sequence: TGCAGTGCTAGACGACAGAATAATGAAAAACTGTTTTTT.

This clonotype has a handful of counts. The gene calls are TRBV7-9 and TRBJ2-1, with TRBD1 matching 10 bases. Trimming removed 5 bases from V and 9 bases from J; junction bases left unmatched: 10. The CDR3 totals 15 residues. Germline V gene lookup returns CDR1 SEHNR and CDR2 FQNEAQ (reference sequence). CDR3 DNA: TGTGCCAGCAGCCTTCCGGGACAGGGGATATCTGAGCAGTTCTTC. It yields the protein CASSLPGQGISEQFF.

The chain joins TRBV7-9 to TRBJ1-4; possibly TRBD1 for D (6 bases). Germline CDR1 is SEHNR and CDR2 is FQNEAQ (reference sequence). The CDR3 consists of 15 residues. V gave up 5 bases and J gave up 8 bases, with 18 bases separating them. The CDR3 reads CASSGSGTMREKLFF. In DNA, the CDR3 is TGTGCCAGCAGCGGATCCGGGACAATGCGGGAAAAACTGTTTTTT.

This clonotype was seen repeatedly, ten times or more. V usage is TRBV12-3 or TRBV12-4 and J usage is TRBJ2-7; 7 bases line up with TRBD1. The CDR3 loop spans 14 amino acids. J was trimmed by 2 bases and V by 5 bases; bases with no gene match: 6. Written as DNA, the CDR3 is TGTGCCAGCAGTCCAGGGGGAAGGGCCTACGAGCAGTACTTC. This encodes CASSPGGRAYEQYF.

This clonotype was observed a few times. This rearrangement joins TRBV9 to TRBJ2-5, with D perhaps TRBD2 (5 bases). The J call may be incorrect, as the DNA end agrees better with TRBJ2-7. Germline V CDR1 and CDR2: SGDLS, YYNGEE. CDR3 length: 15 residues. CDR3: CASSVEASTAHEQYF. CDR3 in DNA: TGTGCCAGCAGCGTGGAGGCTAGCACCGCCCACGAGCAGTACTTC.

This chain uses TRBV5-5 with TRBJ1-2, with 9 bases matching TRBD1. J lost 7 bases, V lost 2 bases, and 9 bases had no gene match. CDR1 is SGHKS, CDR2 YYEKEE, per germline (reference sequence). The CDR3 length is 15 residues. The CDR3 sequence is CASSFSTGGASGYTF. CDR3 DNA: TGTGCCAGCAGCTTCAGCACAGGGGGCGCGAGTGGCTACACCTTC.

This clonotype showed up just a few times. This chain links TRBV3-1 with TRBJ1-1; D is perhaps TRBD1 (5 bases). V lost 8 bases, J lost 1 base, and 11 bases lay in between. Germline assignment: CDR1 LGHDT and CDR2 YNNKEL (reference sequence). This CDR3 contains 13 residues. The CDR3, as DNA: TGTGCCAGCGCGGAAACAGGGAACACTGAAGCTTTCTTT. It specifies CASAETGNTEAFF.

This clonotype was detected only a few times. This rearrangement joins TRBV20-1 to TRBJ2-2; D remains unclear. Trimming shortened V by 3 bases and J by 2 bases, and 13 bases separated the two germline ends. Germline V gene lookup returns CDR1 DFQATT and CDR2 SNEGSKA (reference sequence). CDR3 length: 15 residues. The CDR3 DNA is TGCAGTGCTAGGCCGCTGTCCCTTAACACCGGGGAGCTGTTTTTT. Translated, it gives CSARPLSLNTGELFF.

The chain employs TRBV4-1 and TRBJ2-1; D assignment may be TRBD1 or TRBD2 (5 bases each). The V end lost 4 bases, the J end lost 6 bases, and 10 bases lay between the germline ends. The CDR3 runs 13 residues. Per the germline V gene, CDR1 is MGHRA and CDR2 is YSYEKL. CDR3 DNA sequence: TGCGCCAGCAGCCCGGGACCGAGCAATGAGCAGTTCTTC. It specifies CASSPGPSNEQFF.

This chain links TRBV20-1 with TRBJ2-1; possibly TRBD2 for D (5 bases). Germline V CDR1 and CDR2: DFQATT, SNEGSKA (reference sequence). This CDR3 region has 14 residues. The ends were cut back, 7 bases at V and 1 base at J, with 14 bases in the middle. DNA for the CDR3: TGCAGTGGAACGGATCCGGGGTCCTACAATGAGCAGTTCTTC. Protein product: CSGTDPGSYNEQFF.

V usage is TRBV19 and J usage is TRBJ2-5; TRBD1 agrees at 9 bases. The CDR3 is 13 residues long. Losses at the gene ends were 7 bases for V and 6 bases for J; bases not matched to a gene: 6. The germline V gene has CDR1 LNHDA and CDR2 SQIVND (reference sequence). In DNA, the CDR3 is TGTGCCAGTACCCCGACAGGGGGGAAGACCCAGTACTTC. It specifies CASTPTGGKTQYF.

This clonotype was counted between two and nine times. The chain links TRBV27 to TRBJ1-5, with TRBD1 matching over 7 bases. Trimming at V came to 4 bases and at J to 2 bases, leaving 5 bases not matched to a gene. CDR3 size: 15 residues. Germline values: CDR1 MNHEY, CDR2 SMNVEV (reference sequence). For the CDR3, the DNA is TGTGCCAGCAGTTCCGGGACAGCGGGCAATCAGCCCCAGCATTTT. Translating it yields CASSSGTAGNQPQHF.

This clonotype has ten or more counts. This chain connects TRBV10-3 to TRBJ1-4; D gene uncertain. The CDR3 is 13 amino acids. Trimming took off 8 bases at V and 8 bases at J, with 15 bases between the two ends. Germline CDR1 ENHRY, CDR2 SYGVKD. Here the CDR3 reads CAIGEVLREKLFF. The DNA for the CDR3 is TGTGCCATCGGGGAGGTGCTCAGGGAAAAACTGTTTTTT.